The subject of this entry is one T cell receptor beta chain. What it recognizes is unknown. Patients aged 18 to 65 had newly diagnosed hyperthyroidism lasting under 2 months. This specimen comes from a study of T cells in Graves' hyperthyroidism and ophthalmopathy. Study context: The blood sample was taken at first diagnosis, before treatment began.

Trimming took off 7 bases at V and 0 bases at J, with 10 bases between the two ends. Germline assignment: CDR1 LNHDA and CDR2 SQIVND (reference sequence). The CDR3 has 14 residues. RNA transcripts gave rise to amplified TCR beta CDR3 regions. TCR CDR3 regions were first amplified by RT-PCR with HTBI primers. TCRdb analysed the multiplex PCR reads with MiXCR anew, one entry per CDR3 protein. This table holds over 650,000 distinct CDR3 sequences, 16% found once. Overall study findings and caveats: Separating ophthalmopathy from stable hyperthyroidism was achieved by a 13 V-J model. Model predictions of ophthalmopathy came a median around 6.5 months before onset.

The sequence was collected from a man aged 18 to 30 with Graves' hyperthyroidism. This chain uses TRBV19 with TRBJ1-5; TRBD1 is a possible D gene (5 bases). The sample comprised blood. CDR3 in amino acids: CASTGLYSNQPQHF. The CDR3 nucleotides are TGTGCCAGTACAGGGCTATATAGCAATCAGCCCCAGCATTTT. The complete variable domain, with remaining parts taken from reference TRBV19 and TRBJ1-5, reads DGGITQSPKYLFRKEGQNVTLSCEQNLNHDAMYWYRQDPGQGLRLIYYSQIVNDFQKGDIAEGYSVSREKKESFPLTVTSAQKNPTAFYLCASTGLYSNQPQHFGDGTRLSIL.